Here is one T cell receptor (beta chain) with its context. What it binds is unknown. The data were taken from a study of shared clonotypes between healthy human individuals. The V gene lost 1 base and the J gene lost 1 base, with 10 bases spanning the gap. The CDR3 runs 15 residues. CDR1 and CDR2 (germline): KGHSH, LQKENI. Study conclusions and caveats: A handful of donors shared about 4.5% of their naive CD4 clonotypes. Compared with memory subsets, naive subsets generally had larger estimated richness.

On sorted subsets, replicate PCRs used approximately 190 ng DNA, or 27,000 or so T cell genomes. Using immunoSEQ multiplex PCR, the repertoire was profiled, and TCRdb retains in-frame clones only, with some absent. Found here are about 1.5 million clones, about 98% of them singletons; the top ten hold around 0.45%. Source material: naive CD4+ T cells sorted from blood. Regarding subset: CD45RA+ positively selected. V is TRBV18 and J is TRBJ1-1; D might be TRBD1 (5 bases). This TCR was sampled from a man aged 30 to 45 in good health. This chain's CDR3 is CASSPRDLRNTEAFF. The CDR3 DNA reads as TGTGCCAGCTCACCACGGGACCTTAGGAACACTGAAGCTTTCTTT.